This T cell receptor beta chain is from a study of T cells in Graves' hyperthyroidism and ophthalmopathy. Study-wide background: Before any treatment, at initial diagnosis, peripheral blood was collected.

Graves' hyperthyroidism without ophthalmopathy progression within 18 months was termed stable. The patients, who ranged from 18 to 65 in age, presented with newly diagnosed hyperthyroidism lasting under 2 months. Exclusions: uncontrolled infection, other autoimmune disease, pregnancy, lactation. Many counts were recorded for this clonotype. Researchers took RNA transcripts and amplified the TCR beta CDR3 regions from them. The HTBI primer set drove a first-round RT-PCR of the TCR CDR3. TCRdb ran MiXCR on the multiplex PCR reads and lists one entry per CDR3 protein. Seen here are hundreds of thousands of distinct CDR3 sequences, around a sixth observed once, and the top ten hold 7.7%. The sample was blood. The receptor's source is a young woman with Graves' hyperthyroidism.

As DNA, the CDR3 is TGTGCCAGCAGTGAGGTGGGTAACACTGAAGCTTTCTTT. It specifies CASSEVGNTEAFF. The chain employs TRBV6-1 and TRBJ1-1; D unresolved. This CDR3 has 13 residues. Trimming took off 3 bases at V and 2 bases at J, with 7 bases between the two ends. Germline assignment: CDR1 MNHNS and CDR2 SASEGT.